These 18 T cell receptor beta chains were all obtained from the same sample, sequenced in a study of control samples from healthy donors and cancer patients. Produced via immunoSEQ multiplex PCR; TCRdb's table is partial and in-frame only. The sample has 100,000 to 150,000 clones, approximately 90% seen once. The sequenced sample was blood. These receptors originate from a man in his forties or fifties in good health.

This clone was counted only a few times. The chain recombines TRBV3-1 (or the pseudogene TRBV3-2) with TRBJ1-2; no firm D call. The V end lost 0 bases, the J end lost 2 bases, and 16 bases lay between the germline ends. CDR3 length equals 17 residues. Germline V gene lookup returns CDR1 LGHDT and CDR2 YNNKEL (reference sequence). CDR3 amino acids: CASSQDKGAGSNYGYTF. CDR3 DNA: TGTGCCAGCAGCCAAGATAAGGGAGCAGGTTCGAACTATGGCTACACCTTC.

The chain combines TRBV19 with TRBJ2-2; the match to TRBD2 covers 9 bases. V lost 1 base, J lost 4 bases, and 4 bases stayed unmatched. Per the germline V gene, CDR1 is LNHDA and CDR2 is SQIVND (reference sequence). This CDR3 spans 16 amino acids. CDR3 sequence: CASSIVGGGATGELFF. For the CDR3, the DNA is TGTGCCAGTAGTATAGTCGGCGGGGGGGCCACCGGGGAGCTGTTTTTT. The whole variable domain, filled in from reference TRBV19 and TRBJ2-2, reads DGGITQSPKYLFRKEGQNVTLSCEQNLNHDAMYWYRQDPGQGLRLIYYSQIVNDFQKGDIAEGYSVSREKKESFPLTVTSAQKNPTAFYLCASSIVGGGATGELFFGEGSRLTVL.

The table lists this clone with a count of one. The rearrangement uses TRBV5-1 and TRBJ1-1; D is perhaps TRBD1 (6 bases). Trimming stripped 5 bases from V and 4 bases from J, with 15 bases between. The CDR3 consists of 14 residues. The germline gives CDR1 SGHRS, CDR2 YFSETQ. CDR3 protein: CASRLQGSATEAFF. CDR3 nucleotides: TGCGCCAGCAGACTCCAGGGGAGTGCCACTGAAGCTTTCTTT.

This clone has more than one count but fewer than ten. The CDR3 sequence: CASIRGSSAETQYF. DNA for the CDR3: TGTGCCAGCATCCGAGGTTCTAGCGCCGAGACCCAGTACTTC. The chain links TRBV7-9 to TRBJ2-5, with a weak D call TRBD2 (6 bases). The length of the CDR3 is 14 residues. Germline CDR1 and CDR2: SEHNR and FQNEAQ (reference sequence). Trimming removed 7 bases at V and 5 bases at J, with 17 bases between.

The DNA for the CDR3 is TGTGCCACCAGCAGAGATGGGTGGGGCGAGCAGTACTTC. Protein product: CATSRDGWGEQYF. This chain connects TRBV15 to TRBJ2-7, with unresolved D. This CDR3 region has 13 residues. Trimming cost V 0 bases and J 6 bases, with 9 bases left between them. Germline assignment: CDR1 LNHNV and CDR2 YYDKDF (reference sequence).

The rearrangement uses TRBV10-3 and TRBJ2-2; perhaps TRBD2 as D (5 bases). Germline V lookup: CDR1 ENHRY, CDR2 SYGVKD. The length of the CDR3 is 16 residues. V dropped 0 bases and J dropped 5 bases, with 13 bases sitting between them. CDR3 sequence reads: CAISESGSRGTGELFF. Written as DNA, the CDR3 is TGTGCCATCAGTGAGTCGGGCTCCCGAGGGACCGGGGAGCTGTTTTTT.

V is TRBV27 and J is TRBJ2-7, with D perhaps being TRBD1 or TRBD2 (5 bases each). Between the trimmed V and J ends, which lost 5 bases and 3 bases, there was a span of 14 bases. Germline V lookup: CDR1 MNHEY, CDR2 SMNVEV (reference sequence). This CDR3 has 14 amino acids. The DNA of the CDR3 is TGTGCCAGCAGTGGGTCGGGGCAACACTACGAGCAGTACTTC. The encoded protein is CASSGSGQHYEQYF.

V usage is TRBV3-1 (or the pseudogene TRBV3-2) and J usage is TRBJ2-7; D perhaps matches TRBD2 (6 bases). The CDR3 contains 14 residues. From germline, CDR1 is LGHDT and CDR2 YNNKEL (reference sequence). V was clipped by 4 bases and J by 5 bases, with 15 bases between them. The CDR3 nucleotides are TGTGCCAGCAGCCTCCGACTAGATAGTAACGAGCAGTACTTC. Its protein is CASSLRLDSNEQYF.

This clone was counted once. The chain combines TRBV2 with TRBJ2-1, with unresolved D. Trimming shortened V by 9 bases and J by 0 bases, and 12 bases separated the two germline ends. Germline V lookup: CDR1 SNHLY, CDR2 FYNNEI. This CDR3 is 14 amino acids long. The CDR3 loop reads CASSRSTSYNEQFF. CDR3 sequence (DNA): TGTGCCAGTTCCAGGTCGACCTCCTACAATGAGCAGTTCTTC.

The CDR3 bases are TGTGCCACCAGCAGAGATCCGGGACAGGGATCGTACGAGCAGTACTTC. Its protein is CATSRDPGQGSYEQYF. V gene TRBV15 combines with J gene TRBJ2-7, with 9 bases identical to TRBD1. The V segment lost 0 bases and the J segment 4 bases; nucleotides outside the gene matches: 7. Germline lookup yields CDR1 LNHNV and CDR2 YYDKDF (reference sequence). This CDR3 has 16 amino acids.

The gene calls are TRBV18 and TRBJ2-4, with TRBD1 matching over 7 bases. The CDR3 is 13 residues long. V was pared by 6 bases and J by 1 base, with 0 bases of the junction left unmatched. Looked up from germline, CDR1 is KGHSH and CDR2 is LQKENI. The CDR3 DNA is TGTGCCAGCTCGGACAGGGCCAAAAACATTCAGTACTTC. It specifies CASSDRAKNIQYF. The full variable domain, completed using reference TRBV18 and TRBJ2-4, is NAGVMQNPRHLVRRRGQEARLRCSPMKGHSHVYWYRQLPEEGLKFMVYLQKENIIDESGMPKERFSAEFPKEGPSILRIQQVVRGDSAAYFCASSDRAKNIQYFGAGTRLSVL.

This chain uses TRBV20-1 with TRBJ2-7; D is undetermined. Germline values: CDR1 DFQATT, CDR2 SNEGSKA (reference sequence). Trimming pared 2 bases from V and 3 bases from J, leaving 5 bases between. The CDR3 contains 11 residues. This CDR3 reads CSARRDYEQYF. CDR3 sequence (DNA): TGCAGTGCTAGAAGGGACTACGAGCAGTACTTC.

The chain couples TRBV30 to TRBJ1-1; weak D call: TRBD1 (6 bases). This CDR3 is built from 14 residues. Trimming shortened V by 1 base and J by 2 bases, and 11 bases separated the two germline ends. Germline loops: CDR1 GTSNPN, CDR2 SVGIG (reference sequence). CDR3 region: CAWSGPRGNTEAFF. In nucleotides, the CDR3 is TGTGCCTGGAGTGGCCCCAGGGGTAACACTGAAGCTTTCTTT.

DNA for the CDR3: TGCAGCGTTTCGTCCCGGGACAGGGACGGCTACACCTTC. Residues: CSVSSRDRDGYTF. V and J are TRBV29-1 and TRBJ1-2, with 9 bases matching TRBD1. Germline CDR1 SQVTM, CDR2 ANQGSEA. The V segment lost 5 bases and the J segment 8 bases; nucleotides outside the gene matches: 9. The CDR3 extends over 13 amino acids.

This rearrangement joins TRBV27 to TRBJ2-3; 9 bases fit TRBD2. Germline V CDR1 and CDR2: MNHEY, SMNVEV (reference sequence). This CDR3 comprises 16 residues. V dropped 5 bases and J dropped 4; count of bases not matched to a gene: 10. CDR3 in DNA: TGTGCCAGCAGTCCTTGGGGCGGGGGGGCGTCAGATACGCAGTATTTT. Translation gives CASSPWGGGASDTQYF.

V and J are TRBV4-1 and TRBJ1-3; D call uncertain. The V and J ends lost 0 bases and 8 bases respectively, with 8 bases between them. Per germline, CDR1 MGHRA and CDR2 YSYEKL. The CDR3 sequence is 13 residues long. In DNA, the CDR3 is TGCGCCAGCAGCCAAGACCGCCGGGACACCATATATTTT. Translating it yields CASSQDRRDTIYF.

This clone was observed a single time. The chain has TRBV7-8 and TRBJ2-3, with D unclear. The germline CDR1 and CDR2 sequences are SGHVS and FQNEAQ. With 1 base removed from V and 4 bases from J, the gap between germline ends came to 12 bases. This CDR3 is built from 15 residues. The CDR3 reads CASSLGIQRADTQYF. The CDR3 DNA follows: TGTGCCAGCAGCTTAGGAATTCAGCGCGCAGATACGCAGTATTTT.

This rearrangement joins TRBV3-1 (or the pseudogene TRBV3-2) to TRBJ1-1; D is perhaps TRBD1 (5 bases). The germline V gene has CDR1 LGHDT and CDR2 YNNKEL (reference sequence). Trimming took 3 bases from V and 4 from J, leaving 12 bases between them. There are 14 residues in the CDR3. The CDR3 DNA reads TGTGCCAGCAGCCAGGGGGGTAAGAGCACTGAAGCTTTCTTT. Translating it yields CASSQGGKSTEAFF.